A single sample gave rise to the 16 T cell receptor beta chains below, sequenced in a study of cytomegalovirus exposure and HLA in healthy donors. Researchers ran the PCR with 60 Vbeta and 13 Jbeta primers. The data were produced by immunoSEQ multiplex PCR, yet TCRdb's version contains in-frame clones alone and is incomplete. The top ten clones hold about 14% of a sample with 100,000 or so clones, about 68% of them seen once. The sequencing input was PBMCs. The receptors derive from a male donor in good health and CMV-seropositive.

In this sample, this clone turned up a few times. The rearrangement links TRBV5-4 to TRBJ2-3, with 8 nucleotides matching TRBD1. Germline V CDR1 and CDR2: SGHNT, YYREEE (reference sequence). V lost 3 bases and J lost 0; bases outside the gene matches: 6. The length of the CDR3 is 16 residues. As DNA, the CDR3 is TGTGCCAGCAGCTCTCGGACAGGGCTTAGCACAGATACGCAGTATTTT. Residues: CASSSRTGLSTDTQYF.

The chain employs TRBV11-3 and TRBJ2-7; no definite D call. Germline V CDR1 and CDR2: SGHNT, YENEEA. There are 13 residues in the CDR3. The V and J ends lost 0 bases and 7 bases respectively, with 10 bases between them. The CDR3, as DNA: TGTGCCAGCAGCTTAGATCAATCGAGGGAGCAGTACTTC. Its translation: CASSLDQSREQYF.

V and J are TRBV6-5 and TRBJ2-1; TRBD1 agrees at 9 bases. V shed 7 bases and J 6 bases; nucleotides not matched to a gene: 10. This CDR3 spans 15 amino acids. In germline, CDR1 is MNHEY, CDR2 SVGAGI. The CDR3 loop reads CASTQDRGGGNEQFF. CDR3 in DNA: TGTGCCAGCACCCAGGACAGGGGCGGTGGCAATGAGCAGTTCTTC.

The V call is TRBV30, the J call TRBJ1-6; D is perhaps TRBD1 (5 bases). Germline values: CDR1 GTSNPN, CDR2 SVGIG (reference sequence). The ends were cut back, 2 bases at V and 6 bases at J, with 14 bases in the middle. This CDR3 comprises 15 residues. CDR3 in amino acids: CAWSKWGLGNSPLHF. The CDR3 coding sequence is TGTGCCTGGAGTAAATGGGGACTAGGTAATTCACCCCTCCACTTT.

The genes are TRBV5-1 and TRBJ1-2, with D possibly TRBD1 on 5 matching bases. This CDR3 region has 15 residues. CDR1 is SGHRS, CDR2 YFSETQ, per germline. With 4 bases removed from V and 1 base from J, the gap between germline ends came to 14 bases. CDR3 protein: CASSPSRDSNYGYTF. Here the CDR3 DNA reads TGCGCCAGCAGCCCCAGCAGAGACAGTAACTATGGCTACACCTTC.

The chain combines TRBV6-5 with TRBJ1-2; 7 positions agree with TRBD1. The junction had 3 bases not matched to a gene; V was cut back by 0 bases and J by 8 bases. From germline, CDR1 is MNHEY and CDR2 SVGAGI. The CDR3 spans 13 residues. CDR3 sequence reads: CASSYSTGSGYTF. CDR3 sequence (DNA): TGTGCCAGCAGTTACTCGACAGGGTCCGGCTACACCTTC.

The V and J genes are TRBV5-1 and TRBJ1-3; 7 bases agree with TRBD1. The J segment lost 0 bases and the V segment lost 7 bases, leaving 10 bases of the junction unmatched. The germline gives CDR1 SGHRS, CDR2 YFSETQ. The CDR3 is 16 amino acids. The CDR3 bases are TGCGCCAGCCAGGCTGACGGGACAGTCTCTGGAAACACCATATATTTT. Its protein is CASQADGTVSGNTIYF.

V usage is TRBV7-3 and J usage is TRBJ2-5; a possible D gene is TRBD2 (6 bases). Per the germline V gene, CDR1 is SGHTA and CDR2 is FQGTGA. The germline V and J ends were trimmed by 1 base and 5 bases, with 14 bases remaining between them. The CDR3 runs 15 residues. The CDR3 sequence is CASSLNGGRGETQYF. DNA of the CDR3: TGTGCCAGCAGCTTAAATGGGGGTCGGGGGGAGACCCAGTACTTC. Combining the CDR3 with reference TRBV7-3 and TRBJ2-5 gives the whole variable domain GAGVSQTPSNKVTEKGKYVELRCDPISGHTALYWYRQSLGQGPEFLIYFQGTGAADDSGLPNDRFFAVRPEGSVSTLKIQRTERGDSAVYLCASSLNGGRGETQYFGPGTRLLVL.

This chain's CDR3 is CASSSNRGGNYGYTF. The DNA for the CDR3 is TGTGCCAGCAGTTCAAACAGGGGTGGAAACTATGGCTACACCTTC. This chain joins TRBV27 and TRBJ1-2; TRBD1 aligns across 7 bases. With V trimmed by 4 bases and J by 2 bases, 7 bases remained unmatched. The germline V gene has CDR1 MNHEY and CDR2 SMNVEV (reference sequence). The CDR3 length is 15 residues.

CDR3 sequence (DNA): TGTGCCAGCAGTCCATCCATACTAGCGGGGCGACAAGAGACCCAGTACTTC. Encoded protein: CASSPSILAGRQETQYF. The chain has TRBV27 and TRBJ2-5; 10 bases agree with TRBD2. V lost 5 bases and J lost 2; bases outside the gene matches: 11. CDR1 and CDR2 (germline): MNHEY, SMNVEV (reference sequence). The CDR3 has 17 amino acids.

This clone has more than one count but fewer than ten. The rearrangement joins TRBV18 to TRBJ1-3, with a tentative D call TRBD1 (5 bases). Germline V gene data show CDR1 as KGHSH and CDR2 as LQKENI. The V end lost 5 bases, the J end lost 2 bases, and 13 bases lay between the germline ends. The CDR3 has 15 amino acids. The CDR3 DNA reads TGTGCCAGCTCATCGACCGACAGCGCTGGAAACACCATATATTTT. Translated, it gives CASSSTDSAGNTIYF.

The V gene is TRBV30, the J gene TRBJ1-1; 9 bases are shared with TRBD1. V shed 3 bases, J shed 4 bases, and the junction held 3 bases outside the gene matches. This CDR3 has 13 residues. Germline V lookup: CDR1 GTSNPN, CDR2 SVGIG (reference sequence). CDR3 sequence: CAWRMDRGTEAFF. Here the CDR3 DNA reads TGTGCCTGGAGGATGGACAGGGGCACTGAAGCTTTCTTT.

The table lists this clone with a count of one. The chain combines TRBV2 with TRBJ2-1; D is ambiguous. The CDR3 length is 15 residues. Germline CDR1 SNHLY, CDR2 FYNNEI. With 5 bases removed from V and 0 bases from J, the gap between germline ends came to 11 bases. CDR3 protein: CASSTTRSSYNEQFF. The CDR3, as DNA: TGTGCCAGCAGTACCACACGGAGCTCCTACAATGAGCAGTTCTTC. The whole variable domain, remainder taken from reference TRBV2 and TRBJ2-1, is EPEVTQTPSHQVTQMGQEVILRCVPISNHLYFYWYRQILGQKVEFLVSFYNNEISEKSEIFDDQFSVERPDGSNFTLKIRSTKLEDSAMYFCASSTTRSSYNEQFFGPGTRLTVL.

This chain uses TRBV11-2 with TRBJ2-5; the match to TRBD2 covers 8 bases. CDR3 length: 15 amino acids. CDR1 SGHAT and CDR2 FQNNGV come from the germline V gene. V lost 0 bases and J lost 2; bases outside the gene matches: 2. CDR3 sequence (DNA): TGTGCCAGCAGCTTAGAAACGGGGGGGCAAGAGACCCAGTACTTC. This gives the protein CASSLETGGQETQYF.

This clone was seen more than once but under ten times. The chain has TRBV6-5 and TRBJ1-5, with a tentative D call TRBD1 (6 bases). Germline-derived CDR1 and CDR2 are MNHEY and SVGAGI. This CDR3 is 14 amino acids long. Trimming stripped 6 bases from V and 5 bases from J, with 14 bases between. The CDR3 DNA reads as TGTGCCAGCAGCTTCACAGGGAGGGATCAGCCCCAGCATTTT. Translated, it gives CASSFTGRDQPQHF.

This clone was seen more than once but under ten times. V is TRBV4-2 and J is TRBJ2-1, with 9 nucleotides matching TRBD2. The junction had 10 bases not matched to a gene; V was cut back by 4 bases and J by 9 bases. The CDR3 covers 15 residues. Germline loops: CDR1 LGHNA, CDR2 YNFKEQ. CDR3 sequence: CASSRPGTSYSEQFF. In DNA form, the CDR3 reads TGTGCCAGCAGCCGACCCGGGACTAGCTACTCTGAGCAGTTCTTC.